A single sample is the source of the 17 T cell receptor beta chains below, sequenced in a study of CD8 T cells in Susac syndrome. RNA totalling about 0.45 to 1 ug underwent reverse transcription with random hexamers. In TCRdb, the immunoSEQ multiplex PCR reads were re-called with MiXCR into one record per CDR3 protein. This sample yields under 250,000 distinct CDR3 sequences, of which around 93% are seen a single time; around 0.07% belongs to the top ten. The sample comprised CD4+ T cells from PBMCs. These receptors were collected from a human donor with multiple sclerosis.

The rearrangement joins TRBV6-6 to TRBJ2-7; D is undetermined. Trimming removed 5 bases at V and 3 bases at J, with 11 bases between. This CDR3 contains 13 residues. The V gene's germline CDR1 is MNHNY and CDR2 SVGAGI (reference sequence). The CDR3 DNA reads as TGTGCCAGCAGTCTAGACAACGACTACGAGCAGTACTTC. Protein: CASSLDNDYEQYF.

The chain has TRBV5-1 and TRBJ2-2, with 7 bases fitting TRBD1. The germline V gene has CDR1 SGHRS and CDR2 YFSETQ. The CDR3 covers 14 residues. J was trimmed by 6 bases and V by 0 bases; bases with no gene match: 2. CDR3 nucleotides: TGCGCCAGCAGCTTGGAGGGGGCCTCCGGGGAGCTGTTTTTT. It yields the protein CASSLEGASGELFF. The complete variable domain, with remaining parts taken from reference TRBV5-1 and TRBJ2-2, reads KAGVTQTPRYLIKTRGQQVTLSCSPISGHRSVSWYQQTPGQGLQFLFEYFSETQRNKGNFPGRFSGRQFSNSRSEMNVSTLELGDSALYLCASSLEGASGELFFGEGSRLTVL.

This CDR3 reads CSAPGQGQETQYF. CDR3 nucleotide sequence: TGCAGTGCTCCCGGACAGGGGCAAGAGACCCAGTACTTC. The V call is TRBV20-1, the J call TRBJ2-5; 9 bases match TRBD1. The CDR3 has 13 amino acids. J lost 2 bases, V lost 5 bases, and 3 bases had no gene match. Per the germline V gene, CDR1 is DFQATT and CDR2 is SNEGSKA (reference sequence).

The V gene is TRBV20-1, the J gene TRBJ2-5; tentative D call: TRBD2 (5 bases). The CDR3 is 12 residues long. The V and J ends lost 6 bases and 5 bases respectively, with 13 bases between them. Germline loops: CDR1 DFQATT, CDR2 SNEGSKA (reference sequence). CDR3 amino acids: CSAKTSTETQYF. The CDR3 DNA is TGCAGTGCCAAAACTAGTACGGAGACCCAGTACTTC.

The J gene is TRBJ2-5, the V gene TRBV2; 8 bases are a match to TRBD2. V shed 8 bases and J 0 bases; nucleotides not matched to a gene: 2. Germline V CDR1 and CDR2: SNHLY, FYNNEI. The CDR3 is made up of 13 amino acids. CDR3 sequence reads: CASGGGNQETQYF. The CDR3, as DNA: TGTGCCAGCGGCGGGGGGAACCAAGAGACCCAGTACTTC.

The chain couples TRBV13 to TRBJ1-5; TRBD1 is a possible D gene (6 bases). Trimming shortened V by 1 base and J by 0 bases, and 13 bases separated the two germline ends. This CDR3 region has 17 residues. Germline V gene sequence: CDR1 PRHDT, CDR2 FYEKMQ (reference sequence). CDR3 region: CASSLEGGPYSNQPQHF. DNA for the CDR3: TGTGCCAGCAGCTTAGAGGGGGGGCCCTATAGCAATCAGCCCCAGCATTTT.

V usage is TRBV12-3 or TRBV12-4 and J usage is TRBJ1-1; D might be TRBD1 (6 bases). The V end lost 4 bases, the J end lost 5 bases, and 8 bases lay between the germline ends. The length of the CDR3 is 12 residues. CDR3 bases: TGTGCCAGCAGTTACAGGGTAACTGAAGCTTTCTTT. Translation: CASSYRVTEAFF.

The chain recombines TRBV30 with TRBJ2-2; 8 nucleotides line up with TRBD1. With 2 bases clipped from V and 7 bases from J, the junction kept 9 bases outside the gene matches. Germline loops: CDR1 GTSNPN, CDR2 SVGIG (reference sequence). CDR3 length: 15 residues. The CDR3 coding sequence is TGTGCCTGGAGTTTGGGCCAGGGGGCAATCGGGGAGCTGTTTTTT. This gives the protein CAWSLGQGAIGELFF.

This clonotype has just one count. The genes are TRBV5-6 and TRBJ2-1, with 13 nucleotides matching TRBD2. The CDR3 spans 16 residues. After removal of 4 bases from V and 4 bases from J, the junction contained 5 bases not matched to a gene. Germline assignment: CDR1 SGHDT and CDR2 YYEEEE. CDR3 sequence (DNA): TGTGCCAGCAGCGCCAGACTAGCGGGGGGTTACAATGAGCAGTTCTTC. Amino acids: CASSARLAGGYNEQFF.

The rearrangement links TRBV19 to TRBJ2-7; 11 nucleotides agree with TRBD1. V lost 4 bases, J lost 7 bases, and 9 bases stayed unmatched. The CDR3 extends over 15 amino acids. Germline V gives CDR1 LNHDA, CDR2 SQIVND (reference sequence). The CDR3 loop is CASSTRGQGAREQYF. DNA of the CDR3: TGTGCCAGTAGTACGCGAGGACAGGGGGCCCGGGAGCAGTACTTC. The full variable domain, rest sourced from reference TRBV19 and TRBJ2-7, is DGGITQSPKYLFRKEGQNVTLSCEQNLNHDAMYWYRQDPGQGLRLIYYSQIVNDFQKGDIAEGYSVSREKKESFPLTVTSAQKNPTAFYLCASSTRGQGAREQYFGPGTRLTVT.

The sample holds one count of this clonotype. The chain carries TRBV4-1 and TRBJ2-7; either TRBD1 or TRBD2 may fit D (5 bases each). The germline CDR1 and CDR2 sequences are MGHRA and YSYEKL. The CDR3 runs to 13 residues. V was trimmed by 1 base and J by 9 bases, leaving 13 bases between them. The CDR3 protein is CASSQGGDLGQYF. Here the CDR3 DNA reads TGCGCCAGCAGCCAAGGAGGGGATTTAGGGCAGTACTTC.

This chain connects TRBV30 to TRBJ1-1; D ambiguous. V gave up 5 bases and J gave up 5 bases, with 15 bases separating them. CDR1 is GTSNPN, CDR2 SVGIG, per germline (reference sequence). The CDR3 length is 13 residues. This chain's CDR3 is CAWSQGYSTEAFF. DNA of the CDR3: TGTGCCTGGTCCCAAGGGTACTCGACTGAAGCTTTCTTT.

This rearrangement joins TRBV6-5 to TRBJ2-2; D gene uncertain. V lost 5 bases, J lost 4 bases, and 17 bases lay in between. The length of the CDR3 is 16 residues. Per germline, CDR1 MNHEY and CDR2 SVGAGI. CDR3 sequence: CASSTTTGPGTGELFF. CDR3 coding DNA: TGTGCCAGCAGTACTACGACCGGCCCGGGCACCGGGGAGCTGTTTTTT.

The chain is built from TRBV28 and TRBJ2-7; the D gene is possibly TRBD1 (6 bases). Deletions cut 6 bases from V and 1 base from J, with 16 bases between. CDR3 length: 15 residues. The germline CDR1 and CDR2 sequences are MDHEN and SYDVKM. CDR3 region: CASRQRQVQSYEQYF. Here the CDR3 DNA reads TGTGCCAGCAGACAAAGACAGGTACAGTCCTACGAGCAGTACTTC.

The V and J genes are TRBV7-6 and TRBJ2-1, with TRBD2 identical over 11 bases. V lost 5 bases, J lost 9 bases, and 9 bases stayed unmatched. CDR1 SGHVS and CDR2 FNYEAQ come from the germline V gene. The CDR3 consists of 15 residues. The CDR3 DNA reads TGTGCCAGCAGCCATAGCGGGGGGGTGATCAGTGAGCAGTTCTTC. As protein: CASSHSGGVISEQFF.

The chain uses TRBV7-9 and TRBJ2-1; unclear D gene. Per the germline V gene, CDR1 is SEHNR and CDR2 is FQNEAQ (reference sequence). This CDR3 is 13 amino acids long. Trimming cost V 5 bases and J 4 bases, with 9 bases left between them. CDR3 amino acids: CASSPIRYNEQFF. CDR3 coding DNA: TGTGCCAGCAGCCCAATCCGGTACAATGAGCAGTTCTTC.

This clonotype was counted only a few times. The chain has TRBV20-1 and TRBJ2-1, with 7 positions matching TRBD1. Germline assignment: CDR1 DFQATT and CDR2 SNEGSKA (reference sequence). Germline trimming cut 4 bases from V and 7 bases from J; bases unmatched to any gene: 4. The CDR3 runs to 12 residues. The CDR3 loop is CSANRGRNEQFF. DNA of the CDR3: TGCAGTGCTAATAGGGGGCGGAATGAGCAGTTCTTC.